What follows describes a single T cell receptor beta chain. Ten or more counts support this clonotype. Its specific antigen is unknown. Per-nucleotide qualities are absent, and no much larger clonotype sits a single base away. V drops 0 bases and J drops 2 bases, leaving 3 bases in between. Spanning cysteine to phenylalanine, the CDR3 consists of 13 amino acids. This entry keeps only the CDR3 DNA: 39 bases, framed from base 1. CDR1 SGDLS and CDR2 YYNGEE were looked up in the germline V gene. Expansion of CD8+CD57+ cells had been shown by flow cytometry in the patients chosen for sequencing. All patients had severe acquired aplastic anemia diagnosed by International Study of Aplastic Anemia and Agranulocytosis and Camitta criteria. At the time blood was sampled, none of the patients had received any therapy. In this study, sorted CD4+ and CD8+ T cells from the blood of healthy subjects and of severe aplastic anemia patients had their TCR repertoires deep-sequenced. In the USA, patient enrollment took place under clinicaltrials.gov protocols 00001620, 01623167, 00001397, 00071045, 00081523 and 00961064. Ficoll-Paque density gradient centrifugation was used to isolate peripheral blood mononuclear cells. Before DNA extraction, CD4+ and CD8+ T cells were sorted with FACS or magnetic beads.

This sample was taken from a study of CD8+CD57+ T cells in acquired aplastic anemia (dated by TCRdb to the late 2010s). Describing the broader study: DNA extracted from sorted CD4+ and CD8+ cells had a mean of around 3 ug, with a range of roughly 0.2 to 27.4 ug. CD8+CD57+ expansion was defined as frequency above the mean frequency observed in healthy subjects. Here is what the overall study found, with its caveats: Fewer than 35 CD8+ CDR3 sequences were found to be shared between patients and controls, but these sequences appeared to be highly expressed in patients and within the immunodominant clones of the patients. Between patients and healthy controls, no significant difference in CD8+ Simpson's diversity was found (P=0.060).

Genomic DNA served as template for TCR beta VDJ combination and CDR3 sequence profiling. TCR repertoire sequencing was run on an Illumina HiSeq 2000. As for the original processing: TRBV/TRBJ rearrangement plots, CDR3 size and DJ length profiles, and Simpson's diversity index were used to evaluate the repertoires. The immunodominant clone was defined as the most abundant DNA sequence in deep sequencing data. CDR3 amino acid sequences were checked for sharing between subjects and were compared against published repertoires and the VDJdb database. TCRdb reprocessing: public reads trimmed at Q25 with fastp, clones called with MiXCR, in-frame beta chains kept. Every entry covers one CDR3 protein and lists the most common genes and DNA from its rows. TCRdb's processing, not the authors' own work, is the source of the V and J calls. The sample has some 200,000 distinct CDR3 sequences on record, 48% of them singletons. The ten top clones hold 1.8% of the sample.

Sequencing was done on a sample of sorted CD4+, CD8+, or CD8+CD57+ T cells (not recorded which) from PBMCs. The chain is encoded by TRBV9 joined to TRBJ2-1, with the D segment identity uncertain. This TCR came from a human donor with aplastic anemia. The CDR3 protein is CASSVGAYNEQFF. Read as DNA, the sequence is TGTGCCAGCAGCGTAGGAGCCTACAATGAGCAGTTCTTC.